This TCR beta chain was sequenced during a study of cytomegalovirus exposure and HLA in healthy donors. Study-level results: A later analysis showed HLA-associated TCR beta chains outstripping equally common others in clonal expansion.

This CDR3 spans 12 amino acids. The ends were cut back, 2 bases at V and 5 bases at J, with 9 bases in the middle. From germline, CDR1 is SQVTM and CDR2 ANQGSEA. This clone appeared a single time. Its antigen is not known. 60 Vbeta and 13 Jbeta primers were used in PCR. Authors' processing steps: Later analysis identified 88 million or so unique TCR beta chains, about 10 million shared. Produced via immunoSEQ multiplex PCR; TCRdb's table is partial and in-frame only. V, J and clone size reflect that table, while D and trimming were determined from the DNA. The top ten clones hold approximately 2.1% of a sample with around 100,000 clones, 67% of them seen once.

The clonotype was recovered from a man aged 25-45 years in good health and CMV-seronegative. The rearrangement uses TRBV29-1 and TRBJ2-5; D possibly corresponds to TRBD2 (5 bases). The specimen sequenced was PBMCs. In nucleotides, the CDR3 is TGCAGCGTTGAAAGAGCGGCCGAGACCCAGTACTTC. Its translation: CSVERAAETQYF.